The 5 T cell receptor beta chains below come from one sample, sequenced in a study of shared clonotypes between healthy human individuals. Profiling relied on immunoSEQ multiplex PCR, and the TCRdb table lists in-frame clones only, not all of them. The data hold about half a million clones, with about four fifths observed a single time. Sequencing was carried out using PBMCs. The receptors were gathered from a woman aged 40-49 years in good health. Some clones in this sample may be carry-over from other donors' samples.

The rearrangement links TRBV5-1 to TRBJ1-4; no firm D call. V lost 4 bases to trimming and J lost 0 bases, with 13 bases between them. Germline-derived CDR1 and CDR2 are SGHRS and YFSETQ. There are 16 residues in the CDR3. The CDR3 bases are TGCGCCAGCAGCCCGGCCCGCCATGCAACTAATGAAAAACTGTTTTTT. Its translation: CASSPARHATNEKLFF.

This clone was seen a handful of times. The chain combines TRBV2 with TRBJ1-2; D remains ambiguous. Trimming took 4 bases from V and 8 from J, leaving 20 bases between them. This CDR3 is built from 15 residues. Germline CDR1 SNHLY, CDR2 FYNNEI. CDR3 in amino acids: CASSARGGGGGGYTF. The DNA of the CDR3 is TGTGCCAGCAGTGCCCGAGGAGGAGGCGGTGGGGGCTACACCTTC.

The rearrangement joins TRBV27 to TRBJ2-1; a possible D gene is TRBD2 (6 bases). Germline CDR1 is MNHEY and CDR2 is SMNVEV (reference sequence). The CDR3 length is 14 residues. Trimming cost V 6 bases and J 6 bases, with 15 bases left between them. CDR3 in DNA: TGTGCCAGCAGACCGGGACTTGGGTTCAATGAGCAGTTCTTC. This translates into CASRPGLGFNEQFF.

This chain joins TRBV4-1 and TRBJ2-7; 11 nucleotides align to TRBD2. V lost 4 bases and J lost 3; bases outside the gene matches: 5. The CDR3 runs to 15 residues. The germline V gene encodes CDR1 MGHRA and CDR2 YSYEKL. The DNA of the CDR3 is TGCGCCAGCAGCCTCGGACTAGCGGGTAACTACGAGCAGTACTTC. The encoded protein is CASSLGLAGNYEQYF.

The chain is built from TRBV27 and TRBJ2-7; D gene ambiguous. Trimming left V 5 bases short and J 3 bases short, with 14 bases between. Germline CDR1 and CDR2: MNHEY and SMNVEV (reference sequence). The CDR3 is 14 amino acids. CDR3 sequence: CASSPSGLYYEQYF. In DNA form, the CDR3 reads TGTGCCAGCAGTCCATCCGGGCTGTACTACGAGCAGTACTTC.